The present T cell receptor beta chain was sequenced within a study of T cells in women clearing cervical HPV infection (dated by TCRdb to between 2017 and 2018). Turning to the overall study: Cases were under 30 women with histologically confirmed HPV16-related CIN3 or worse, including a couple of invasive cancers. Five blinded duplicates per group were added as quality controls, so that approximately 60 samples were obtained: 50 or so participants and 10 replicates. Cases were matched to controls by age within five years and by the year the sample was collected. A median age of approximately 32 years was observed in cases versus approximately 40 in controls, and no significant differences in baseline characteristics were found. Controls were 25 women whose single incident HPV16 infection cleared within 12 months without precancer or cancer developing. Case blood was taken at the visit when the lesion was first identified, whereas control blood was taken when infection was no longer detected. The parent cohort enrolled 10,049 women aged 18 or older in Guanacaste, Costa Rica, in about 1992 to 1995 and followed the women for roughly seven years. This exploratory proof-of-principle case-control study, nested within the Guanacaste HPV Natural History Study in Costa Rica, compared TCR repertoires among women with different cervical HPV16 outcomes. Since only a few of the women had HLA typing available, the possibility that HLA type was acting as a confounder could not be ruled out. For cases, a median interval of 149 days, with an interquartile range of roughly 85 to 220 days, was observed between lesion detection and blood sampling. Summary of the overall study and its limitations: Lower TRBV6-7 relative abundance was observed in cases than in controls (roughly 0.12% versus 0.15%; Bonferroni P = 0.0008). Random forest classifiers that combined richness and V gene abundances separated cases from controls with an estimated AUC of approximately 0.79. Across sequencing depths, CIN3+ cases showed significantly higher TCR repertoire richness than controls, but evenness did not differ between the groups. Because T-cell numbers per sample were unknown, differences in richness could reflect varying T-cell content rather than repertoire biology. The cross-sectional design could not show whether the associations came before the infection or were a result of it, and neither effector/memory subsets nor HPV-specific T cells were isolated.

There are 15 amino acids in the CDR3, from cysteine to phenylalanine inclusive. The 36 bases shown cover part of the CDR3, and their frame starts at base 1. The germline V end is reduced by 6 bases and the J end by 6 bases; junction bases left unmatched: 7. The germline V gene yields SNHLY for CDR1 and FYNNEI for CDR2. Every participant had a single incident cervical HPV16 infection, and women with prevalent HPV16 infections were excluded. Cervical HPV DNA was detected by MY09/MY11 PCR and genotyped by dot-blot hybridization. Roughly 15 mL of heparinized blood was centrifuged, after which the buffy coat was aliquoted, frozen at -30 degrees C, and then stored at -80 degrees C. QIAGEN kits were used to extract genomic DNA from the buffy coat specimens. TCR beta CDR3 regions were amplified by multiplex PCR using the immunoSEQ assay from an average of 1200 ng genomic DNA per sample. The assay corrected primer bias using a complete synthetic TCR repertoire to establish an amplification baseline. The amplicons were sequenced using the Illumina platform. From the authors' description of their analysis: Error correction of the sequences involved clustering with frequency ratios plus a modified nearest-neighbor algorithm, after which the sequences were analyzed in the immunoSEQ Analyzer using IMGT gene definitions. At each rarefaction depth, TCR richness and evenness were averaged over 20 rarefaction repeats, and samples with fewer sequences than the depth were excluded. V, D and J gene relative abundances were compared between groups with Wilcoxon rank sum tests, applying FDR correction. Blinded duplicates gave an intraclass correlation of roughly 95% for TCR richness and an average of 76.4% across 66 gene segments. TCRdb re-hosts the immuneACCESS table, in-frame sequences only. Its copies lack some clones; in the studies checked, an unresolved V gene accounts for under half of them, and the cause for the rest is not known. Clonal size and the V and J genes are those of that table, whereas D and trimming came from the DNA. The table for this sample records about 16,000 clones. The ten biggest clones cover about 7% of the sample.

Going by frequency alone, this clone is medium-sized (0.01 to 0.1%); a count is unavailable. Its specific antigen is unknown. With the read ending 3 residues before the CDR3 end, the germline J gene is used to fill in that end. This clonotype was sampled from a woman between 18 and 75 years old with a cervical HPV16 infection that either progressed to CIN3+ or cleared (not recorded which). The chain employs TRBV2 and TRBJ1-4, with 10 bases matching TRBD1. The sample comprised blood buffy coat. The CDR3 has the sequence CASSSGQGQDEKLFF. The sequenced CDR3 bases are TGTGCCAGCAGCTCGGGACAGGGGCAAGATGAAAAA.